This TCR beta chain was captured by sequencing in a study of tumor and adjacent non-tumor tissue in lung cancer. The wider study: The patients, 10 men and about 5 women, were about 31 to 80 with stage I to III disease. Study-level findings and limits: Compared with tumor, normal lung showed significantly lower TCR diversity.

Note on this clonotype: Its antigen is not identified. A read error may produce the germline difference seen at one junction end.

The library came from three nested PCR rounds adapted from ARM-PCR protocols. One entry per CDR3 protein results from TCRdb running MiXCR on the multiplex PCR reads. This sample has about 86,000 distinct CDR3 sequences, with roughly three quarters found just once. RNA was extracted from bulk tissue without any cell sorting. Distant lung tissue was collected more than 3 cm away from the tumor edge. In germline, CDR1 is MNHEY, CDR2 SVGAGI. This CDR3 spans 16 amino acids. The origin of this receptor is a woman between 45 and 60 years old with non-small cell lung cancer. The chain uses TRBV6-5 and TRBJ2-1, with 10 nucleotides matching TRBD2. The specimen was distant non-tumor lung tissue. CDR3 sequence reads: CASSFEVLAGANEQLF. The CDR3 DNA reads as TGTGCCAGCAGTTTTGAAGTCCTAGCGGGAGCTAATGAGCAGCTCTTC.